A selection of T cell receptor beta chains follows, all from one sample in a study of Ad26.COV2.S vaccination and SARS-CoV-2 variants. The table came from immunoSEQ multiplex PCR; TCRdb's copy has only in-frame clones and leaves some out. The data hold 350,000 to 600,000 clones, with roughly nine tenths observed a single time. The sample here was peripheral blood, taken in a trial of Ad26.COV2.S vaccine versus placebo. The receptors originated from a person between 18 and 65 years old who received the Ad26.COV2.S COVID-19 vaccine or a placebo. The CDR3 runs from the conserved cysteine through the conserved F or W. The order of the fields is J gene, CDR3 length, V gene, clone size, D gene, CDR3 DNA, CDR3 protein. The D gene is left open where the match is weak. Size values are once, few and many counts, or a class for expanded clones, and some rows have none.

J gene: TRBJ2-1; CDR3 length: 17; V gene: TRBV4-1; clone size: NA; D gene: TRBD2; CDR3 DNA: TGCGCCAGCAGCCAAGTCAGCGCTAGCGGGGGGTACAATGAGCAGTTCTTC; CDR3 protein: CASSQVSASGGYNEQFF
J gene: TRBJ1-2; CDR3 length: 14; V gene: TRBV6-5; clone size: NA; D gene: NA; CDR3 DNA: TGTGCCAGCAGTTACAACGACAGGAGCTATGGCTACACCTTC; CDR3 protein: CASSYNDRSYGYTF
J gene: TRBJ2-4; CDR3 length: 15; V gene: TRBV11-2; clone size: NA; D gene: NA; CDR3 DNA: TGTGCCAGCAGGGCAAAAAATGGACTGAGAAACATTCAGTACTTC; CDR3 protein: CASRAKNGLRNIQYF
J gene: TRBJ1-5; CDR3 length: 17; V gene: TRBV23-1; clone size: NA; D gene: TRBD1; CDR3 DNA: TGCGCCAGCAGTCAATCGGGCCGGGACAGCTACAATCAGCCCCAGCATTTT; CDR3 protein: CASSQSGRDSYNQPQHF
J gene: TRBJ2-1; CDR3 length: 15; V gene: TRBV3-1/TRBV3-2; clone size: NA; D gene: NA; CDR3 DNA: TGTGCCAGCAGCCAAGATTCGGGGACGTACAATGAGCAGTTCTTC; CDR3 protein: CASSQDSGTYNEQFF
J gene: TRBJ1-1; CDR3 length: 14; V gene: TRBV7-9; clone size: NA; D gene: TRBD1; CDR3 DNA: TGTGCCAGCAGCCGATTTCAGGGGGAGGTTGAAGCTTTCTTT; CDR3 protein: CASSRFQGEVEAFF
J gene: TRBJ2-1; CDR3 length: 14; V gene: TRBV2; clone size: NA; D gene: TRBD2; CDR3 DNA: TGTGCCAGCAGTTCGGGACTAGCCTACAATGAGCAGTTCTTC; CDR3 protein: CASSSGLAYNEQFF
J gene: TRBJ2-2; CDR3 length: 15; V gene: TRBV3-1/TRBV3-2; clone size: NA; D gene: NA; CDR3 DNA: TGTGCCAGCAGCCAAGAGGTTGGGAACACCGGGGAGCTGTTTTTT; CDR3 protein: CASSQEVGNTGELFF
J gene: TRBJ1-4; CDR3 length: 14; V gene: TRBV18; clone size: NA; D gene: NA; CDR3 DNA: TGTGCCAGCTCGATTGGACATCATAATGAAAAACTGTTTTTT; CDR3 protein: CASSIGHHNEKLFF
J gene: TRBJ2-7; CDR3 length: 14; V gene: TRBV6-5; clone size: few; D gene: NA; CDR3 DNA: TGTGCCAGCAGTTATAAAAGGGGTTCCTACGAGCAGTACTTC; CDR3 protein: CASSYKRGSYEQYF
J gene: TRBJ2-7; CDR3 length: 14; V gene: TRBV9; clone size: NA; D gene: NA; CDR3 DNA: TGTGCCAGCAGCCCTACTAGTTTTGGAAACGAGCAGTACTTC; CDR3 protein: CASSPTSFGNEQYF
J gene: TRBJ2-7; CDR3 length: 15; V gene: TRBV9; clone size: NA; D gene: TRBD2; CDR3 DNA: TGTGCCAGCAGCGTATCTAGCGGCCACCTGGGCGAGCAGTACTTC; CDR3 protein: CASSVSSGHLGEQYF
J gene: TRBJ2-7; CDR3 length: 13; V gene: TRBV15; clone size: NA; D gene: NA; CDR3 DNA: TGTGCCACCAGCAGATCGGGGACCTACGAGCAGTACTTC; CDR3 protein: CATSRSGTYEQYF
J gene: TRBJ2-4; CDR3 length: 17; V gene: TRBV23-1; clone size: NA; D gene: TRBD1; CDR3 DNA: TGCGCCAGCAGTTTACCTGACAGGGAAGTGGACAAAAACATTCAGTACTTC; CDR3 protein: CASSLPDREVDKNIQYF
J gene: TRBJ1-5; CDR3 length: 13; V gene: TRBV7-9; clone size: NA; D gene: NA; CDR3 DNA: TGTGCCAGCAGCCCTTATAGCAATCAGCCCCAGCATTTT; CDR3 protein: CASSPYSNQPQHF
J gene: TRBJ2-7; CDR3 length: 17; V gene: TRBV6-2/TRBV6-3; clone size: NA; D gene: NA; CDR3 DNA: TGTGCCAGCAGTCCGGCGCAGGGGTTTCCACACTCCTACGAGCAGTACTTC; CDR3 protein: CASSPAQGFPHSYEQYF
J gene: TRBJ2-7; CDR3 length: 13; V gene: TRBV14; clone size: NA; D gene: TRBD2; CDR3 DNA: TGTGCCAGCAGCCTCGGACTAGCTGGCGAGCAGTACTTC; CDR3 protein: CASSLGLAGEQYF
J gene: TRBJ2-2; CDR3 length: 15; V gene: TRBV7-2; clone size: NA; D gene: TRBD1; CDR3 DNA: TGTGCCACCAAGGGGGGGACAGGGGTCACCGGGGAGCTGTTTTTT; CDR3 protein: CATKGGTGVTGELFF
J gene: TRBJ1-2; CDR3 length: 12; V gene: TRBV20-1; clone size: NA; D gene: TRBD1; CDR3 DNA: TGCAGTGCTAGTGCAGGGGGCTATGGCTACACCTTC; CDR3 protein: CSASAGGYGYTF
J gene: TRBJ2-1; CDR3 length: 15; V gene: TRBV19; clone size: NA; D gene: NA; CDR3 DNA: TGTGCCAGTAGTACCGGTTGGAGAACTCTTAATGAGCAGTTCTTC; CDR3 protein: CASSTGWRTLNEQFF
J gene: TRBJ2-3; CDR3 length: 14; V gene: TRBV7-6; clone size: NA; D gene: NA; CDR3 DNA: TGTGCCAGCAGCTCGGGTAGGGGAACAGATACGCAGTATTTT; CDR3 protein: CASSSGRGTDTQYF
J gene: TRBJ1-1; CDR3 length: 14; V gene: TRBV5-1; clone size: NA; D gene: TRBD1; CDR3 DNA: TGCGCCAGCAGCTTGGCCCTGACAGGGACTGAAGCTTTCTTT; CDR3 protein: CASSLALTGTEAFF
J gene: TRBJ2-7; CDR3 length: 15; V gene: TRBV19; clone size: once; D gene: TRBD1; CDR3 DNA: TGTGCCAGTAGTATGGTCGGACAGGGGGGTTACGAGCAGTACTTC; CDR3 protein: CASSMVGQGGYEQYF
J gene: TRBJ1-3; CDR3 length: 15; V gene: TRBV7-8; clone size: NA; D gene: NA; CDR3 DNA: TGTGCCAGCAGCTTACTTTCTCGCTCTGGAAACACCATATATTTT; CDR3 protein: CASSLLSRSGNTIYF
J gene: TRBJ2-7; CDR3 length: 18; V gene: TRBV19; clone size: NA; D gene: TRBD2; CDR3 DNA: TGTGCCAGTAGTAGGGGAAAAGGACTAGCGCCCAGCTCCTACGAGCAGTACTTC; CDR3 protein: CASSRGKGLAPSSYEQYF
J gene: TRBJ2-7; CDR3 length: 14; V gene: TRBV11-2; clone size: NA; D gene: TRBD2; CDR3 DNA: TGTGCCAGCAGCCCGCTAGCGGGATTCCACGAGCAGTACTTC; CDR3 protein: CASSPLAGFHEQYF
J gene: TRBJ1-5; CDR3 length: 13; V gene: TRBV12-3/TRBV12-4; clone size: NA; D gene: NA; CDR3 DNA: TGTGCCAGCAGTGGACAGTTATATCAGCCCCAGCATTTT; CDR3 protein: CASSGQLYQPQHF
J gene: TRBJ1-4; CDR3 length: 14; V gene: TRBV7-2; clone size: few; D gene: NA; CDR3 DNA: TGTGCCAGCAGCTTAGCCGGGCCTAATGAAAAACTGTTTTTT; CDR3 protein: CASSLAGPNEKLFF
J gene: TRBJ2-1; CDR3 length: 14; V gene: TRBV27; clone size: NA; D gene: NA; CDR3 DNA: TGTGCCAGCACATCGACCGCTAGGGGCAATGAGCAGTTCTTC; CDR3 protein: CASTSTARGNEQFF
J gene: TRBJ1-1; CDR3 length: 16; V gene: TRBV27; clone size: NA; D gene: TRBD1; CDR3 DNA: TGTGCCAGCAGTCCGATTCAGGGGGCAGTTCGGACTGAAGCTTTCTTT; CDR3 protein: CASSPIQGAVRTEAFF
J gene: TRBJ2-4; CDR3 length: 14; V gene: TRBV3-1/TRBV3-2; clone size: NA; D gene: TRBD1; CDR3 DNA: TGTGCCAGCAGCCCGGGACAGGGGGTTGGCGTTCAGTACTTC; CDR3 protein: CASSPGQGVGVQYF
J gene: TRBJ1-1; CDR3 length: 13; V gene: TRBV12-3/TRBV12-4; clone size: few; D gene: NA; CDR3 DNA: TGTGCCAGCAGTTTTCAGGTGAACACTGAAGCTTTCTTT; CDR3 protein: CASSFQVNTEAFF
J gene: TRBJ2-3; CDR3 length: 16; V gene: TRBV9; clone size: NA; D gene: NA; CDR3 DNA: TGTGCCAGCAGCACCCCCCCCGGGACCCACACAGATACGCAGTATTTT; CDR3 protein: CASSTPPGTHTDTQYF
J gene: TRBJ1-4; CDR3 length: 14; V gene: TRBV9; clone size: NA; D gene: NA; CDR3 DNA: TGTGCCAGCAGCGTAGATTCAACTAATGAAAAACTGTTTTTT; CDR3 protein: CASSVDSTNEKLFF
J gene: TRBJ2-2; CDR3 length: 16; V gene: TRBV27; clone size: NA; D gene: TRBD2; CDR3 DNA: TGTGCCAGCAGTTCTATACTAGCGGGAGGCACCGGGGAGCTGTTTTTT; CDR3 protein: CASSSILAGGTGELFF
J gene: TRBJ1-5; CDR3 length: 16; V gene: TRBV4-2; clone size: NA; D gene: TRBD1; CDR3 DNA: TGTGCCAGCAGCCAAGACAACAGGGGAGGGAATCAGCCCCAGCATTTT; CDR3 protein: CASSQDNRGGNQPQHF
J gene: TRBJ2-2; CDR3 length: 18; V gene: TRBV15; clone size: NA; D gene: TRBD2; CDR3 DNA: TGTGCCACCAGCAGAAAACGGACTAGCGGGAGTGGAACCGGGGAGCTGTTTTTT; CDR3 protein: CATSRKRTSGSGTGELFF
J gene: TRBJ2-7; CDR3 length: 13; V gene: TRBV10-3; clone size: NA; D gene: NA; CDR3 DNA: TGTGCCATCAGTGAGGTAGAATTCCACGAGCAGTACTTC; CDR3 protein: CAISEVEFHEQYF
J gene: TRBJ1-1; CDR3 length: 14; V gene: TRBV6-5; clone size: NA; D gene: NA; CDR3 DNA: TGTGCCAGCGGGGACGGAAGAATGAACACTGAAGCTTTCTTT; CDR3 protein: CASGDGRMNTEAFF
J gene: TRBJ1-1; CDR3 length: 12; V gene: TRBV6-2/TRBV6-3; clone size: NA; D gene: TRBD1; CDR3 DNA: TGTGCCAGCAGCGGACAGGCCGGGCGGGCTTTCTTT; CDR3 protein: CASSGQAGRAFF
J gene: TRBJ2-2; CDR3 length: 14; V gene: TRBV18; clone size: NA; D gene: NA; CDR3 DNA: TGTGCCAGCTCCGCCGGGACACCCAGGGGGGAGCTGTTTTTT; CDR3 protein: CASSAGTPRGELFF
J gene: TRBJ2-7; CDR3 length: 11; V gene: TRBV5-8; clone size: NA; D gene: NA; CDR3 DNA: TGTGCCAGCATGCCAGCCTTTGAGCAGTACTTC; CDR3 protein: CASMPAFEQYF
J gene: TRBJ2-2; CDR3 length: 15; V gene: TRBV5-8; clone size: NA; D gene: TRBD1; CDR3 DNA: TGTGCCAGCAGCAAGGGACAGGGGGCCACCGGGGAGCTGTTTTTT; CDR3 protein: CASSKGQGATGELFF
J gene: TRBJ2-3; CDR3 length: 13; V gene: TRBV7-8; clone size: NA; D gene: NA; CDR3 DNA: TGTGCCAGCAGCTTAGTTCCGGCGGATACGCAGTATTTT; CDR3 protein: CASSLVPADTQYF